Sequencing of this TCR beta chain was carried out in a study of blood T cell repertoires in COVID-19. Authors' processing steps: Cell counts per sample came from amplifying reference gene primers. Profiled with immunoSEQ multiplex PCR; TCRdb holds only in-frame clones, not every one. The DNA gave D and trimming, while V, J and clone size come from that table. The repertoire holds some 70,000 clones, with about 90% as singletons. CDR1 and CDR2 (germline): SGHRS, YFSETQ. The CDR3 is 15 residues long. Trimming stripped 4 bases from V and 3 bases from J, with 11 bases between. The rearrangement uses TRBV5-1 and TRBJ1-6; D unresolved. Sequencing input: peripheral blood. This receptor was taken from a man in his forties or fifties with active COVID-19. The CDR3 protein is CASSLGSGYNSPLHF. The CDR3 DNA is TGCGCCAGCAGCCTCGGGAGCGGCTATAATTCACCCCTCCACTTT.